One and the same sample provided the 16 T cell receptor beta chains below, sequenced in a study of shared clonotypes between healthy human individuals. Produced via immunoSEQ multiplex PCR; TCRdb's table is partial and in-frame only. The sample holds 2 million to 2.5 million clones, roughly 90% seen once. The specimen sequenced was naive CD4+ T cells from PBMCs. Subset: CD45RA+ positively selected. All receptors derive from a man aged 18 to 30 in good health. Some clones in this sample may be carry-over from other donors' samples.

The genes are TRBV5-1 and TRBJ2-1, with 10 bases matching TRBD2. Germline values: CDR1 SGHRS, CDR2 YFSETQ. This CDR3 is built from 15 residues. V dropped 4 bases and J dropped 6; count of bases not matched to a gene: 7. CDR3 nucleotide sequence: TGCGCCAGCAGCGTGCCTAGCGGGAGCAGCAATGAGCAGTTCTTC. Its translation: CASSVPSGSSNEQFF.

V gene TRBV7-2 combines with J gene TRBJ1-1; D is possibly TRBD1 (5 bases). This CDR3 is 14 amino acids long. Germline V CDR1 and CDR2: SGHTA, FQGNSA. Trimming stripped 5 bases from V and 1 base from J, with 11 bases between. CDR3 residues: CASSPSGGNTEAFF. CDR3 nucleotides: TGTGCCAGCAGCCCGTCTGGGGGGAACACTGAAGCTTTCTTT.

The chain recombines TRBV29-1 with TRBJ1-1; weak D call: TRBD1 (5 bases). The V gene's germline CDR1 is SQVTM and CDR2 ANQGSEA. Trimming left V 6 bases short and J 1 base short, with 15 bases between. The CDR3 is made up of 14 amino acids. The CDR3 spells CSVGTVGPNTEAFF. DNA for the CDR3: TGCAGCGTAGGTACTGTGGGGCCGAACACTGAAGCTTTCTTT.

The V and J genes are TRBV7-9 and TRBJ2-5; weak D call: TRBD1 (5 bases). Germline V CDR1 and CDR2: SEHNR, FQNEAQ (reference sequence). The CDR3 runs 15 residues. Deletions cut 1 base from V and 2 bases from J, with 11 bases between. CDR3: CASSLEKWTQETQYF. Here the CDR3 DNA reads TGTGCCAGCAGCTTAGAGAAGTGGACACAAGAGACCCAGTACTTC.

V gene TRBV4-3 combines with J gene TRBJ2-1; 8 positions match TRBD2. V gave up 4 bases and J gave up 7 bases; unmatched junction bases: 9. CDR1 is LGHNA and CDR2 is YSLEER in the germline V gene. The CDR3 spans 15 residues. The DNA for the CDR3 is TGCGCCAGCAGCCCCTTCACGGGAGGGGTAAATGAGCAGTTCTTC. It is translated as CASSPFTGGVNEQFF.

The chain recombines TRBV11-1 with TRBJ1-3; possibly TRBD1 for D (5 bases). Trimming left V 3 bases short and J 0 bases short, with 15 bases between. This CDR3 is built from 17 residues. Per germline, CDR1 SGHAT and CDR2 FQDESV (reference sequence). The CDR3 is CASSFTRGGPSGNTIYF. DNA for the CDR3: TGTGCCAGCAGCTTCACGAGGGGAGGACCCTCTGGAAACACCATATATTTT.

This clone came up once. The V and J genes are TRBV5-5 and TRBJ2-7, with 7 bases identical to TRBD1. V dropped 0 bases and J dropped 8; count of bases not matched to a gene: 8. The CDR3 extends over 14 amino acids. In germline, CDR1 is SGHKS, CDR2 YYEKEE (reference sequence). CDR3 region: CASSLGQGQTKQYF. CDR3 coding DNA: TGTGCCAGCAGCTTGGGACAGGGACAGACCAAGCAGTACTTC. Together with reference TRBV5-5 and TRBJ2-7, the CDR3 gives the full variable domain: DAGVTQSPTHLIKTRGQQVTLRCSPISGHKSVSWYQQVLGQGPQFIFQYYEKEERGRGNFPDRFSARQFPNYSSELNVNALLLGDSALYLCASSLGQGQTKQYFGPGTRLTVT.

The chain has TRBV6-1 and TRBJ2-5; the D is unclear. This CDR3 spans 14 amino acids. CDR1 is MNHNS and CDR2 is SASEGT in the germline V gene. Trimming stripped 4 bases from V and 2 bases from J, with 11 bases between. The DNA of the CDR3 is TGTGCCAGCAGTGTTTACATAATACAAGAGACCCAGTACTTC. Translating gives CASSVYIIQETQYF.

This clone was observed a single time. This chain links TRBV4-3 with TRBJ2-7, with a weak D call TRBD1 (5 bases). The CDR3 sequence is 15 residues long. V dropped 0 bases and J dropped 3 bases, with 12 bases sitting between them. Germline loops: CDR1 LGHNA, CDR2 YSLEER. The CDR3 is CASSQDQGTDYEQYF. The CDR3, as DNA: TGCGCCAGCAGCCAAGATCAGGGTACGGACTACGAGCAGTACTTC.

The chain has TRBV27 and TRBJ2-1, with 12 bases aligning to TRBD2. Germline CDR1 and CDR2: MNHEY and SMNVEV (reference sequence). This CDR3 region has 15 residues. With 5 bases clipped from V and 6 bases from J, the junction kept 5 bases outside the gene matches. The CDR3 DNA sequence: TGTGCCAGCAGTCCCCGACTAGCGGGAGTCAATGAGCAGTTCTTC. Its protein is CASSPRLAGVNEQFF.

The chain is built from TRBV7-9 and TRBJ1-1; 8 bases are a match to TRBD1. V lost 5 bases and J lost 11; bases outside the gene matches: 16. Germline CDR1 SEHNR, CDR2 FQNEAQ (reference sequence). The CDR3 extends over 15 amino acids. The CDR3 is CASSERGGQGRSAFF. The CDR3 coding sequence is TGTGCCAGCAGCGAACGAGGCGGACAGGGACGTTCCGCTTTCTTT.

The gene calls are TRBV2 and TRBJ2-4; D perhaps matches TRBD1 (5 bases). Germline V gene lookup returns CDR1 SNHLY and CDR2 FYNNEI. Deletions cut 3 bases from V and 6 bases from J, with 6 bases between. The CDR3 is 12 amino acids. CDR3 nucleotide sequence: TGTGCCAGCAGTGATCAGGGAAACATTCAGTACTTC. Translating gives CASSDQGNIQYF.

This rearrangement joins TRBV29-1 to TRBJ2-7, with TRBD2 matching 9 bases. The CDR3 loop spans 14 amino acids. V lost 1 base to trimming and J lost 4 bases; unmatched junction nucleotides: 5. Germline CDR1 and CDR2: SQVTM and ANQGSEA. The CDR3 is CSVEVGAGGYEQYF. DNA of the CDR3: TGCAGCGTTGAAGTAGGTGCGGGAGGGTACGAGCAGTACTTC.

The chain joins TRBV6-1 to TRBJ2-5; possibly TRBD2 for D (7 bases). The CDR3 runs to 14 residues. The V gene lost 8 bases and the J gene lost 5 bases, with 18 bases spanning the gap. The V gene's germline CDR1 is MNHNS and CDR2 SASEGT. This CDR3 is CASLVAGAGETQYF. DNA for the CDR3: TGTGCCAGCCTGGTGGCGGGGGCTGGTGAGACCCAGTACTTC.

This clone was picked up one time. The gene calls are TRBV6-5 and TRBJ1-1; D is ambiguous. Germline V gives CDR1 MNHEY, CDR2 SVGAGI. The CDR3 runs to 11 residues. V lost 7 bases to trimming and J lost 7 bases, with 10 bases between them. The CDR3 DNA reads TGTGCCAGCACTGGGTTTCGTGAAGCTTTCTTT. Translation gives CASTGFREAFF.

The rearrangement uses TRBV7-9 and TRBJ2-5; D unclear. V was trimmed by 0 bases and J by 1 base, leaving 9 bases between them. This CDR3 comprises 15 residues. Germline V gene data show CDR1 as SEHNR and CDR2 as FQNEAQ (reference sequence). In DNA, the CDR3 is TGTGCCAGCAGCTTAGCGGGAAGTATCCAAGAGACCCAGTACTTC. Translating it yields CASSLAGSIQETQYF.